This is a list of T cell receptor beta chains from one sample in a study of blood T cells in healthy people across ages. TCRdb called the 5' RACE reads again in MiXCR, with one record for every CDR3 protein. Of roughly 1,700,000 distinct CDR3 sequences detected, about 28% appear once; the ten largest clones hold about 7.7%. Specimen: blood. The receptors originated from a woman in her thirties in good health. CDR3s include the opening cysteine and the closing phenylalanine or tryptophan. The order of the fields is V gene, J gene, clone size, D gene, CDR3 protein, CDR3 DNA. A D gene is named only where the DNA matches it firmly. Clone sizes are given selectively: once, few, many, or a class where the clone is expanded.

>TRBV25-1|TRBJ2-7|-|-
CATGTWGFEQYF
TGTGCCACCGGGACCTGGGGGTTCGAGCAGTACTTC
>TRBV6-2/TRBV6-3|TRBJ2-4|many|TRBD1
CASSFSGGNIQYF
TGTGCCAGCAGTTTTTCAGGGGGCAACATTCAGTACTTC
>TRBV6-6|TRBJ1-1|-|-
CASSSGGAGRGAFF
TGTGCCAGCAGTAGCGGGGGCGCCGGTCGTGGAGCTTTCTTT
>TRBV20-1|TRBJ1-2|few|TRBD1
CSATGTGGGGYTF
TGCAGTGCTACCGGGACAGGGGGCGGTGGCTACACCTTC
>TRBV7-3|TRBJ2-3|-|-
CASSSVGGRGDTQYF
TGTGCCAGCAGCTCGGTCGGGGGGCGCGGGGATACGCAGTATTTT
>TRBV15|TRBJ1-1|-|-
CATSGDGITEAFF
TGTGCCACCAGCGGGGACGGTATAACTGAAGCTTTCTTT
>TRBV5-1|TRBJ2-1|few|TRBD1
CASSQGQSVYNEQFF
TGCGCCAGCAGCCAGGGACAGTCCGTCTACAATGAGCAGTTCTTC
>TRBV7-2|TRBJ2-1|many|TRBD2
CASCPIAGGINEQFF
TGTGCCAGCTGTCCGATAGCGGGGGGGATCAATGAGCAGTTCTTC
>TRBV5-1|TRBJ2-3|many|TRBD2
CASSQRLAGTDTQYF
TGCGCCAGCAGCCAGAGACTAGCGGGCACAGATACGCAGTATTTT
>TRBV5-1|TRBJ1-1|-|-
CASSPLRTAFQAFF
TGCGCCAGCAGCCCCCTCCGGACAGCTTTTCAAGCTTTCTTT
>TRBV2|TRBJ2-1|few|TRBD1
CASRRTGASNEQFF
TGTGCCAGCAGAAGGACAGGGGCTAGCAATGAGCAGTTCTTC
>TRBV27|TRBJ1-2|few|-
CASSSLNGPWGYTF
TGTGCCAGCAGTTCGCTAAACGGTCCATGGGGCTACACCTTC
>TRBV7-2|TRBJ2-1|-|TRBD2
CASSLAGLAGERNNEQFF
TGTGCCAGCAGCTTAGCGGGGCTAGCGGGAGAACGCAACAATGAGCAGTTCTTC
>TRBV7-2|TRBJ2-5|many|TRBD2
CASSPTSGYKTQYF
TGTGCCAGCAGTCCGACTAGCGGTTACAAGACCCAGTACTTC
>TRBV5-1|TRBJ1-2|few|-
CASSLYRESGYTF
TGCGCCAGCAGCTTGTACAGGGAATCTGGCTACACCTTC
>TRBV10-3|TRBJ1-6|-|TRBD1
CAISGTGSFGSYNSPLHF
TGTGCCATCAGCGGGACAGGGAGTTTTGGCTCCTATAATTCACCCCTCCACTTT
>TRBV3-1|TRBJ2-1|-|TRBD1
CASSQGGGTGEQFF
TGTGCCAGCAGCCAAGGTGGGGGGACAGGTGAGCAGTTCTTC
>TRBV6-1|TRBJ2-6|few|-
CASSRSLRGSGANVLTF
TGTGCCAGCAGCCGATCCCTCAGGGGCTCTGGGGCCAACGTCCTGACTTTC
>TRBV13|TRBJ2-4|-|TRBD2
CASRGDQGLAGGDIQYF
TGTGCCAGCAGAGGCGATCAGGGACTAGCGGGAGGAGACATTCAGTACTTC
>TRBV3-1|TRBJ1-6|-|-
CASSQVNGSPLHF
TGTGCCAGCAGCCAAGTCAACGGTTCACCCCTCCACTTT
>TRBV5-1|TRBJ2-7|-|-
CASSTEGNDYNEQYF
TGCGCCAGCAGCACGGAGGGTAATGACTACAATGAGCAGTACTTC
>TRBV28|TRBJ2-4|many|-
CASSQTSNWAIQYF
TGTGCCAGCAGTCAAACTAGTAACTGGGCCATTCAGTACTTC
>TRBV5-1|TRBJ2-7|many|-
CASSLAWGGAYEQYF
TGCGCCAGCAGCTTGGCCTGGGGAGGAGCCTACGAGCAGTACTTC
>TRBV7-8|TRBJ2-1|-|-
CASSWTRTVGSTYEQFF
TGTGCCAGCAGCTGGACCCGGACAGTCGGCTCGACATATGAGCAGTTCTTC